The clone carrying this T cell receptor (beta chain) was recorded at least ten times. These data belong to a study of regulatory T cells in long-lasting Graves disease. Documented time point: newly diagnosed GD, antithyroid drugs for less than 3 months. From PBMCs, RNA was extracted and then used to make the TCR library. The TCR beta library used iRepertoire HTBI primers with Arm-PCR amplification of CDR3. TCRdb fed the multiplex PCR reads into MiXCR, producing one record per CDR3 protein. This table holds roughly 220,000 distinct CDR3 sequences, approximately 16% found once. V was clipped by 6 bases and J by 0 bases; unmatched bases: 10. The CDR3 totals 17 residues. CDR1 is MNHEY, CDR2 SVGEGT, per germline.

The specimen was peripheral blood mononuclear cells (PBMCs), collected at new diagnosis, from a patient treated with antithyroid drugs. This chain connects TRBV6-2 or TRBV6-3 to TRBJ2-3, with 9 nucleotides matching TRBD1. This clonotype was sampled from a female donor with Graves disease. CDR3 region: CASSAEDRGRSTDTQYF. For the CDR3, the DNA is TGTGCCAGCAGCGCCGAGGACAGGGGAAGGAGCACAGATACGCAGTATTTT.